Following are 25 T cell receptor beta chains from one sample sequenced in a study of shared clonotypes between healthy human individuals. TCRdb's copy holds only in-frame clones and misses some; the assay was immunoSEQ multiplex PCR. Altogether 1 million to 1.3 million clones are present, 70% to 80% being singletons, with the ten largest covering 0.55% to 0.7%. The sample comprised memory CD4+ T cells from PBMCs. Subset described: CD45RA-negative fraction. Source of these receptors: a man aged 18 to 29 in good health. Some clones in this sample may be carry-over from other donors' samples.

The chain has TRBV28 and TRBJ1-4, with no clear D. Trimming pared 3 bases from V and 10 bases from J, leaving 9 bases between. The germline CDR1 and CDR2 sequences are MDHEN and SYDVKM. There are 12 residues in the CDR3. The CDR3 coding sequence is TGTGCCAGCAGTTTTGGCGCGAGAAAACTGTTTTTT. Translation: CASSFGARKLFF.

A word on this clone: This may be a read error: a much more frequent sequence differs by one nucleotide. The sample holds other DNA sequences that translate to the same CDR3. This rearrangement joins TRBV11-3 to TRBJ1-1; D perhaps matches TRBD1 (5 bases). The V and J ends lost 6 bases and 3 bases respectively, with 17 bases between them. This CDR3 region has 15 residues. CDR1 is SGHNT and CDR2 is YENEEA in the germline V gene. The CDR3 DNA is TGTGCCAGCAGTTTACGCGGGGCTTTGGACACTGAAGCTTTCTTT. Protein product: CASSLRGALDTEAFF.

The chain is built from TRBV4-2 and TRBJ2-7; 10 nucleotides agree with TRBD2. The CDR3 runs to 16 residues. V dropped 4 bases and J dropped 4; count of bases not matched to a gene: 10. CDR1 is LGHNA, CDR2 YNFKEQ, per germline. CDR3 coding DNA: TGTGCCAGCAGCCGTGTTCTCGGGACTAGCGAGTACGAGCAGTACTTC. As protein: CASSRVLGTSEYEQYF.

This clone was observed a handful of times. The chain couples TRBV5-1 to TRBJ2-3, with 8 bases fitting TRBD2. CDR1 and CDR2 (germline): SGHRS, YFSETQ. The CDR3 consists of 14 residues. J lost 4 bases, V lost 1 base, and 2 bases had no gene match. CDR3 residues: CASSLSSGADTQYF. CDR3 nucleotide sequence: TGCGCCAGCAGCTTGAGTAGCGGGGCAGATACGCAGTATTTT.

V is TRBV7-2 and J is TRBJ1-5; D may be TRBD1 (5 bases). CDR1 and CDR2 from the germline V gene are SGHTA and FQGNSA. V was clipped by 7 bases and J by 9 bases, with 28 bases between them. This CDR3 region has 17 residues. This chain's CDR3 is CASTPIPGTVGVGPQHF. CDR3 bases: TGTGCCAGCACTCCCATTCCCGGGACGGTCGGTGTGGGGCCCCAGCATTTT.

V and J are TRBV14 and TRBJ2-3; D not certain. The CDR3 consists of 16 residues. The germline V and J ends were trimmed by 5 bases and 0 bases, with 15 bases remaining between them. Germline V CDR1 and CDR2: SGHDN, FVKESK. The DNA of the CDR3 is TGTGCCAGCAGCGAACGTGTGGGAACTAGCACAGATACGCAGTATTTT. Amino acids: CASSERVGTSTDTQYF.

The chain recombines TRBV19 with TRBJ2-7; maybe TRBD1 (5 bases). The germline V gene encodes CDR1 LNHDA and CDR2 SQIVND (reference sequence). The CDR3 extends over 14 amino acids. V shed 3 bases and J shed 10 bases, with 19 bases lying between them. This CDR3 is CASSIGAGNTKQYF. Here the CDR3 DNA reads TGTGCCAGTAGTATTGGGGCAGGAAATACGAAACAGTACTTC.

The chain is built from TRBV5-1 and TRBJ2-3; D could derive from TRBD1 or TRBD2 (6 bases each). Trimming shortened V by 4 bases and J by 5 bases, and 11 bases separated the two germline ends. The CDR3 has 13 residues. CDR1 is SGHRS and CDR2 is YFSETQ in the germline V gene. The CDR3 bases are TGCGCCAGCAGCCCGGAGGGGGGAGATACGCAGTATTTT. Its protein is CASSPEGGDTQYF.

The V and J genes are TRBV6-1 and TRBJ2-3; 8 positions agree with TRBD2. CDR1 and CDR2 from the germline V gene are MNHNS and SASEGT. V lost 4 bases to trimming and J lost 4 bases; unmatched junction nucleotides: 10. The CDR3 has 16 residues. CDR3: CASSGREGLSADTQYF. CDR3 nucleotides: TGTGCCAGCAGTGGACGGGAGGGTCTTTCAGCAGATACGCAGTATTTT.

This clone was seen a single time. The chain couples TRBV7-2 to TRBJ1-3; no clear D. CDR1 is SGHTA, CDR2 FQGNSA, per germline. Trimming shortened V by 9 bases and J by 3 bases, and 12 bases separated the two germline ends. The CDR3 is 13 residues long. The CDR3, as DNA: TGTGCCAGTGCGCCGAGAGGTGGAAACACCATATATTTT. Its protein product is CASAPRGGNTIYF.

This sequence joins TRBV28 and TRBJ1-2, with 9 nucleotides matching TRBD1. The V gene's germline CDR1 is MDHEN and CDR2 SYDVKM. The CDR3 spans 15 residues. The V gene end was trimmed by 8 bases and the J gene end by 4 bases; junction bases not matched to a gene: 11. The CDR3 loop reads CASSLPTGGTYGYTF. DNA for the CDR3: TGTGCCAGCTCCCTCCCGACAGGGGGTACCTATGGCTACACCTTC.

A remark on this clone: With only one base between it and a far larger clone, this is likely a read error. CDR3 loop: CAWSVGGRSHEQYF. CDR3 sequence (DNA): TGTGCCTGGAGTGTAGGAGGCCGCTCCCACGAGCAGTACTTC. This chain uses TRBV30 with TRBJ2-7, with D perhaps TRBD2 (5 bases). Germline V gene sequence: CDR1 GTSNPN, CDR2 SVGIG (reference sequence). This CDR3 has 14 residues.

The rearrangement uses TRBV18 and TRBJ1-2; 12 positions agree with TRBD1. J lost 2 bases, V lost 4 bases, and 17 bases had no gene match. Germline values: CDR1 KGHSH, CDR2 LQKENI. CDR3 length: 20 residues. This CDR3 is CASSQTPGQGAAAVNYGYTF. As DNA, the CDR3 is TGTGCCAGCTCACAGACACCGGGACAGGGGGCCGCAGCGGTGAACTATGGCTACACCTTC.

J is TRBJ2-2 and V is TRBV30, with 13 nucleotides matching TRBD2. Germline loops: CDR1 GTSNPN, CDR2 SVGIG (reference sequence). Trimming cost V 2 bases and J 5 bases; bases outside gene matches: 14. This CDR3 has 19 amino acids. The CDR3 region has the DNA TGTGCCTGGAGTTTTTACGTACTAGCGGGAGGGCCGGGTACCGGGGAGCTGTTTTTT. Translating gives CAWSFYVLAGGPGTGELFF.

The chain couples TRBV11-2 to TRBJ1-3, with D unresolved. V was pared by 1 base and J by 4 bases, with 8 bases between. This CDR3 region has 14 residues. Germline V gives CDR1 SGHAT, CDR2 FQNNGV. The CDR3 is CASSLGFPGNTIYF. CDR3 in DNA: TGTGCCAGCAGCTTAGGGTTCCCAGGAAACACCATATATTTT.

The chain combines TRBV5-1 with TRBJ2-5; possibly TRBD1 for D (5 bases). This CDR3 region has 14 residues. In germline, CDR1 is SGHRS, CDR2 YFSETQ. Trimming removed 0 bases from V and 5 bases from J, with 11 bases in between. The chain's CDR3 is CASSLGGLAETQYF. CDR3 DNA: TGCGCCAGCAGCTTGGGGGGCCTGGCCGAGACCCAGTACTTC.

This rearrangement joins TRBV15 to TRBJ2-3, with D uncertain. CDR1 and CDR2 (germline): LNHNV, YYDKDF (reference sequence). The V gene lost 0 bases and the J gene lost 5 bases, with 9 bases spanning the gap. This CDR3 has 14 residues. The CDR3 loop is CATSRDDLEDTQYF. In DNA, the CDR3 is TGTGCCACCAGCAGAGATGACCTTGAAGATACGCAGTATTTT.

On this clone: Other DNA variants within this sample encode the same CDR3. V is TRBV28 and J is TRBJ1-1; D gene ambiguous. V dropped 6 bases and J dropped 0 bases, with 14 bases sitting between them. Per the germline V gene, CDR1 is MDHEN and CDR2 is SYDVKM. The length of the CDR3 is 15 residues. CDR3 sequence: CASSPPHSMNTEAFF. CDR3 bases: TGTGCCAGCAGCCCCCCACACTCCATGAACACTGAAGCTTTCTTT. The full variable domain, in which reference TRBV28 and TRBJ1-1 provide the parts outside the CDR3, is DVKVTQSSRYLVKRTGEKVFLECVQDMDHENMFWYRQDPGLGLRLIYFSYDVKMKEKGDIPEGYSVSREKKERFSLILESASTNQTSMYLCASSPPHSMNTEAFFGQGTRLTVV.

Concerning this clone: Other DNA sequences from this sample encode an identical CDR3 as well. The DNA of the CDR3 is TGCGCCAGCAGCCGCGGGAGGGGCACAGATACGCAGTATTTT. Its translation: CASSRGRGTDTQYF. The chain has TRBV5-1 and TRBJ2-3, with TRBD2 matching 9 bases. There are 14 residues in the CDR3. Unmatched junction bases numbered 1, after V lost 4 bases and J lost 1 base. Germline V gene lookup returns CDR1 SGHRS and CDR2 YFSETQ.

The V call is TRBV6-5, the J call TRBJ2-7; TRBD1 or TRBD2 may be the D gene (5 bases each). The CDR3 consists of 14 residues. Trimming took off 8 bases at V and 3 bases at J, with 17 bases between the two ends. CDR1 and CDR2 from the germline V gene are MNHEY and SVGAGI. CDR3 protein: CASADRWDLYEQYF. CDR3 DNA: TGTGCCAGCGCGGACCGGTGGGACCTCTACGAGCAGTACTTC.

The rearrangement uses TRBV7-2 and TRBJ2-7; D is ambiguous. Per germline, CDR1 SGHTA and CDR2 FQGNSA. V was pared by 3 bases and J by 6 bases, with 15 bases between. The CDR3 extends over 14 amino acids. CDR3 sequence: CASSFGLVKGEQYF. The CDR3, as DNA: TGTGCCAGCAGCTTCGGCCTAGTGAAAGGCGAGCAGTACTTC.

Only a few counts were recorded for this clone. J is TRBJ2-1 and V is TRBV6-6; no reliable D call. Germline CDR1 is MNHNY and CDR2 is SVGAGI (reference sequence). The V gene lost 2 bases and the J gene lost 5 bases, with 4 bases spanning the gap. There are 12 residues in the CDR3. This CDR3 is CASSYANNEQFF. The DNA for the CDR3 is TGTGCCAGCAGTTACGCGAACAATGAGCAGTTCTTC.

V gene TRBV5-1 combines with J gene TRBJ2-7; the D gene is possibly TRBD1 (6 bases). Germline V gene sequence: CDR1 SGHRS, CDR2 YFSETQ. This CDR3 is 12 amino acids long. V shed 0 bases and J shed 8 bases, with 9 bases lying between them. The CDR3 here is CASSLGDTQQYF. The CDR3 nucleotides read TGCGCCAGCAGCTTGGGGGACACCCAGCAGTACTTC. Variable domain in full (rest from reference TRBV5-1 and TRBJ2-7): KAGVTQTPRYLIKTRGQQVTLSCSPISGHRSVSWYQQTPGQGLQFLFEYFSETQRNKGNFPGRFSGRQFSNSRSEMNVSTLELGDSALYLCASSLGDTQQYFGPGTRLTVT.

This clone turned up a few times. V and J are TRBV7-2 and TRBJ2-1, with D unclear. V was pared by 8 bases and J by 0 bases, with 5 bases between. CDR3 length equals 12 residues. Germline lookup yields CDR1 SGHTA and CDR2 FQGNSA. The CDR3 spells CASASSYNEQFF. The CDR3 DNA follows: TGTGCCAGCGCCAGCTCCTACAATGAGCAGTTCTTC.

The J gene is TRBJ1-1, the V gene TRBV5-1; possible D gene TRBD1, 6 bases. CDR3 length equals 14 residues. Germline V gene sequence: CDR1 SGHRS, CDR2 YFSETQ. V was clipped by 4 bases and J by 3 bases, with 13 bases between them. The CDR3 sequence: CASSGQGYDTEAFF. CDR3 DNA: TGCGCCAGCAGCGGTCAGGGGTACGACACTGAAGCTTTCTTT.